This T cell receptor beta chain emerged from a study of blood T cells in healthy people across ages (dated by TCRdb to 2013 to 2016). For context, the study as a whole: In model experiments, roughly one uniquely barcoded TCR beta cDNA molecule per two T cells was captured by template switching. The donors were split into four age groups: young (average about 15 years), middle-aged (more than 35), aged (over 55) and long-lived (under 90). For two donors (one aged 18 to 29 and one aged 80 or older), the study analyzed two additional independent replicas of 1 million unique cDNA reads from the same blood draw. Using deep sequencing normalized with unique cDNA molecular identifiers, the study measured how TCR beta repertoire diversity changes with age.

Libraries were built with 5' RACE. TCRdb lists the instrument as Illumina HiSeq 2500. The second PCR ran for roughly 7 to 12 cycles and used a J-beta primer mix along with a sample-barcoded 5' primer. Each TCR beta cDNA molecule received a unique molecular identifier from a template-switch 5' adaptor carrying 12 random nucleotides. Each sample yielded at least 2.5 million CDR3-containing paired-end reads. All of the RNA was converted into first-strand cDNA using the Mint cDNA synthesis kit, with a TRBC-specific oligonucleotide serving as the primer. After uracil-DNA glycosylase treatment, a first 18-cycle PCR used universal primers M1SS and BC2_uni_R on all cDNA. The authors processed their data as follows. Each sample was normalized by randomly selecting 1 million high-quality reads, each carrying a distinct molecular identifier. Reads with shared molecular identifiers were discarded instead of being binned into consensus sequences. MiTCR, run with a Q25 quality threshold and the strictest error-elimination algorithm, handled CDR3 identification, clonotype clustering and error correction. A nonparametric unseen species model with Euler transformation was used to estimate lower-bound total TCR beta diversity. The public reads were quality trimmed at Q25 with fastp and then assembled into clones with MiXCR by TCRdb, keeping productive beta chains. For every CDR3 protein sequence, its rows merge into one entry that carries the most common genes and DNA. Clone size and V and J calls follow TCRdb, not the original study. The sample table holds about 510,000 distinct CDR3 sequences, of which about 25% were seen once. The leading ten clones occupy approximately 3.6% of the sample.

With regard to this clonotype: Its antigen remains unidentified. It has no much larger one-base neighbor in the sample; base qualities were not kept.

Systemically healthy Caucasian individuals from Russia, about 38 in total and aged about 6 to 100 years, were included as donors. Roughly 9 milliliters of peripheral blood were drawn from each donor into EDTA-treated Vacutainer tubes. PBMCs were isolated by Ficoll-Paque density-gradient centrifugation, with at least 6 million obtained per sample. Trizol reagent was used to extract total RNA from the PBMCs, yielding at least 5.5 micrograms per sample. For every donor, an aliquot of PBMCs went through flow cytometry to measure the percentages of naive CD45RAhigh/CD27high T cells. The CDR3 spans 12 residues, from the cysteine through the phenylalanine. Just CDR3 DNA is preserved here, 36 bases in frame from base 1. Cut back by 3 bases and 4 bases, the V and J ends lie 9 bases apart. Based on the germline V gene (reference sequence), the CDR1 and CDR2 sequences are DFQATT and SNEGSKA. What the work shows at the level of the full study, not this receptor alone: A strong correlation was found between observed TCR beta diversity and the percentage of naive T cells measured by flow cytometry. Estimates of total diversity based on one million sequenced T cells were regarded as lower bounds and as underestimates. Bulk unsorted PBMC profiling prevented conclusive comparison of naive and antigen-experienced compartments. The long-lived group showed more naive CD4+ T cells, fewer expanded clones and increased TCR diversity than the aged group, suggesting age selection. The CMV infection status of donors was not known, potentially confounding age-related changes in expanded clonotypes. As age increased, observed TCR beta diversity per million T cells dropped in a roughly linear way, and a significant reduction was already evident by age approximately 40.

These data were likewise used in another study, on T cells of mothers and their children. According to the second study: Donors were nine systemically healthy Caucasian individuals: three mothers and their six children. cDNA synthesis used all of the extracted RNA, with roughly 1.5 ug of RNA in each 15 ul reaction. Sample barcodes and 2-4 random nucleotides were added via the M1S primer in the second PCR. More than 8 million TCR beta CDR3 reads were obtained from each mother, and roughly 3 million reads were obtained from each child. Thymic selection similarly shapes TCR recombination output in related and unrelated pairs, with minor effect from inherited differences. Normalized repertoire overlap in related mother-child pairs was always slightly higher than in unrelated mother-child pairs, but the difference was never significant. No persistent microchimeric T cell clones were found, with a detection sensitivity of approximately 100 clones per million clonotypes. Deep NGS was used in the study to compare the TCR beta repertoires of mothers and children and to look for features that separate related mother-child pairs from unrelated individuals. On average, the children were roughly 11 +/- 4 years old, while the mothers were approximately 41 +/- 4 years old. After adapter ligation with NEBNext reagents, the libraries were sequenced on Illumina HiSeq 2000 with 100+100 nt paired-end reads. To prevent cross-contamination, the mother and child libraries were prepared one month apart and sequenced in separate runs. For each donor, between about 450,000 and 2,300,000 distinct TCR beta clonotypes were identified. Naive TCR beta clonotypes were estimated from low-frequency clonotypes matched to each donor's FACS-determined naive share, without sorting.

Sequencing was performed on blood. The sequence links TRBV20-1 to TRBJ1-2; the D gene is unclear. The receptor's source is a boy aged 2 to 10 in good health. The CDR3 region reads CSASAITYGYTF. The sequenced DNA: TGCAGTGCTAGTGCCATTACCTATGGCTACACCTTC.